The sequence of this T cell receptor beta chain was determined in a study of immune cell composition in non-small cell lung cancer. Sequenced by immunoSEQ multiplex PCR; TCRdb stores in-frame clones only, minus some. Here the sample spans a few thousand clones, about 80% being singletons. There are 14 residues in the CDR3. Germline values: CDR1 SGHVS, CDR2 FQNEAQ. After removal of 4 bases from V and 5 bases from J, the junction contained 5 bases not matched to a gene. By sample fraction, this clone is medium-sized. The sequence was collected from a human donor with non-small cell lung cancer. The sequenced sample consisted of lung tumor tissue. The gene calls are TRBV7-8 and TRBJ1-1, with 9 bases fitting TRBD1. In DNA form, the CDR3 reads TGTGCCAGCAGCTCCCACAGGGGGCAGACTGAAGCTTTCTTT. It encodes CASSSHRGQTEAFF. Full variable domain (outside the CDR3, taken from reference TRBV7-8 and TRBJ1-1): GAGVSQSPRYKVAKRGQDVALRCDPISGHVSLFWYQQALGQGPEFLTYFQNEAQLDKSGLPSDRFFAERPEGSVSTLKIQRTQQEDSAVYLCASSSHRGQTEAFFGQGTRLTVV.